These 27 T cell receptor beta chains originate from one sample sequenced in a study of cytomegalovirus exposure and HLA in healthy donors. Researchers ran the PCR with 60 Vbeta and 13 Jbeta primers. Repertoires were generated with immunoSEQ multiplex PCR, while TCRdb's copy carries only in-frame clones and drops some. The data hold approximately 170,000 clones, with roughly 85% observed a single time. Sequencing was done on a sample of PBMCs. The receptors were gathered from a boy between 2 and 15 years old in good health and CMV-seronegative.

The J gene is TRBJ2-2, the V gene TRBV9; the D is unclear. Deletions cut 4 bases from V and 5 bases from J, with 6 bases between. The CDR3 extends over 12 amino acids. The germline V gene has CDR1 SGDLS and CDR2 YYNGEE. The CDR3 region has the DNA TGTGCCAGCAGCTTACTTACCGGGGAGCTGTTTTTT. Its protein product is CASSLLTGELFF.

CDR3 in amino acids: CASSEGGLAGAETQYF. The CDR3 DNA is TGTGCCAGCAGCGAAGGTGGACTAGCGGGAGCGGAGACCCAGTACTTC. The genes are TRBV11-3 and TRBJ2-5; 13 bases are a match to TRBD2. The germline V gene encodes CDR1 SGHNT and CDR2 YENEEA. Germline trimming cut 5 bases from V and 5 bases from J; bases unmatched to any gene: 8. The CDR3 runs to 16 residues. Looking up the rest from reference TRBV11-3 and TRBJ2-5 gives the full variable domain: EAGVVQSPRYKIIEKKQPVAFWCNPISGHNTLYWYLQNLGQGPELLIRYENEEAVDDSQLPKDRFSAERLKGVDSTLKIQPAELGDSAVYLCASSEGGLAGAETQYFGPGTRLLVL.

The CDR3 nucleotides read TGTGCCAGCAGTTTCGACAGGGCCTTCGGCTACACCTTC. The encoded protein is CASSFDRAFGYTF. The chain recombines TRBV28 with TRBJ1-2, with TRBD1 matching over 7 bases. The CDR3 extends over 13 amino acids. Germline-derived CDR1 and CDR2 are MDHEN and SYDVKM. V lost 3 bases, J lost 8 bases, and 6 bases stayed unmatched.

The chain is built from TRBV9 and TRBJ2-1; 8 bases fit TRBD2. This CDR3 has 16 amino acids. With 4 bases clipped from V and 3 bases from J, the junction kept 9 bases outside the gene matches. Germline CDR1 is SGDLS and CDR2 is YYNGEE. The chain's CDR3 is CASSPGGGSRYNEQFF. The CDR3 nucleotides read TGTGCCAGCAGCCCCGGCGGGGGGAGCCGCTACAATGAGCAGTTCTTC.

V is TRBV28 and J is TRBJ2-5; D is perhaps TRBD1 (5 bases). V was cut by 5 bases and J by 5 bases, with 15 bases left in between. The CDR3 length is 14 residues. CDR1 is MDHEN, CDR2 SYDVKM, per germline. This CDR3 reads CASSPSGKTETQYF. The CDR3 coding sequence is TGTGCCAGCAGTCCGTCAGGGAAGACGGAGACCCAGTACTTC.

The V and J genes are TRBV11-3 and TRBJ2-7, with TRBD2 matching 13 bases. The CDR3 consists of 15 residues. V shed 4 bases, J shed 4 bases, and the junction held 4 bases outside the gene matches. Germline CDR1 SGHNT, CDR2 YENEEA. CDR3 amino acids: CASSSGLAGSYEQYF. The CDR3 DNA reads TGTGCCAGCAGCTCGGGACTAGCGGGGTCGTACGAGCAGTACTTC.

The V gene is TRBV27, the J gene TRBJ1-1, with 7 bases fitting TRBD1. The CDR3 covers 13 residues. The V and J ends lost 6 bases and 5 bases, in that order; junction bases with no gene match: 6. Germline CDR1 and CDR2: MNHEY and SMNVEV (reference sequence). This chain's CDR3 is CASSPDRVTEAFF. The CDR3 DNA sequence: TGTGCCAGCAGCCCCGACAGGGTGACTGAAGCTTTCTTT.

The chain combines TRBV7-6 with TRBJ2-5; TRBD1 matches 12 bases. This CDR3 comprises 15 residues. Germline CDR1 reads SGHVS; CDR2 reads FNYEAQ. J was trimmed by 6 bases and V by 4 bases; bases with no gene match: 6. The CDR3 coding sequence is TGTGCCAGCAGCTACGGGACAGGGGGCGAGAAGACCCAGTACTTC. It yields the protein CASSYGTGGEKTQYF. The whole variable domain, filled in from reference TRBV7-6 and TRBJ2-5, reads GAGVSQSPRYKVTKRGQDVALRCDPISGHVSLYWYRQALGQGPEFLTYFNYEAQQDKSGLPNDRFSAERPEGSISTLTIQRTEQRDSAMYRCASSYGTGGEKTQYFGPGTRLLVL.

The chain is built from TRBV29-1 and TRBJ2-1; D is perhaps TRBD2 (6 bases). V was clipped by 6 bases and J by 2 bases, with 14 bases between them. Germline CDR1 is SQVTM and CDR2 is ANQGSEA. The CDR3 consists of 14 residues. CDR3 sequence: CSVARDSPYNEQFF. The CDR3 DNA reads TGCAGCGTAGCCCGGGACTCACCCTACAATGAGCAGTTCTTC.

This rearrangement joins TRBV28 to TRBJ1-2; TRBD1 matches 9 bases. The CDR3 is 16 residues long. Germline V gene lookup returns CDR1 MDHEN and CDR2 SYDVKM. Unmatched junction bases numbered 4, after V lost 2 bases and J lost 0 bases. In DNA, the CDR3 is TGTGCCAGCAGTTTAGATACAGGGGGCGCTAACTATGGCTACACCTTC. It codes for CASSLDTGGANYGYTF.

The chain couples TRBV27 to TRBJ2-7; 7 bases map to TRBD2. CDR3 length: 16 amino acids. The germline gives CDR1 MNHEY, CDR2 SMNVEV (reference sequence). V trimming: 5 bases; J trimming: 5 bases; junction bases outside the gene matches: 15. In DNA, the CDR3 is TGTGCCAGCAGTCCTTCCCGCGGGGGATCCTTTCACGAGCAGTACGTC. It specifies CASSPSRGGSFHEQYV.

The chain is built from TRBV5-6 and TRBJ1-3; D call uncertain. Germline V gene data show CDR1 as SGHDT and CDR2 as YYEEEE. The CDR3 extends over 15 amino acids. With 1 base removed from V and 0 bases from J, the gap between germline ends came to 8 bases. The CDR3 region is CASSLTGLSGNTIYF. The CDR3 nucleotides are TGTGCCAGCAGCTTGACCGGTCTCTCTGGAAACACCATATATTTT.

CDR3 region: CASSLTGFGANVLTF. CDR3 coding DNA: TGTGCCAGTAGTTTGACAGGGTTTGGGGCCAACGTCCTGACTTTC. The chain employs TRBV19 and TRBJ2-6, with 7 positions matching TRBD1. Germline trimming cut 5 bases from V and 3 bases from J; bases unmatched to any gene: 4. This CDR3 is 15 amino acids long. Germline lookup yields CDR1 LNHDA and CDR2 SQIVND (reference sequence).

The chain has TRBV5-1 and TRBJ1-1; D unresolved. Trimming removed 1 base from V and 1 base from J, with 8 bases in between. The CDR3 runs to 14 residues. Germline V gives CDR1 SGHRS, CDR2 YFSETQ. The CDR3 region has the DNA TGCGCCAGCAGCTTGCAGGAACCGAACACTGAAGCTTTCTTT. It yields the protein CASSLQEPNTEAFF.

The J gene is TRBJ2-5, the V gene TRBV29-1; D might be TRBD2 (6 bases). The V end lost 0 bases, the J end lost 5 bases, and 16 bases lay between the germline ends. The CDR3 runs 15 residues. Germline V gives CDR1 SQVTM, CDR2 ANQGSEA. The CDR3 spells CSVEDRGGVGETQYF. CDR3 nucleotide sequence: TGCAGCGTTGAAGATAGGGGAGGTGTCGGGGAGACCCAGTACTTC.

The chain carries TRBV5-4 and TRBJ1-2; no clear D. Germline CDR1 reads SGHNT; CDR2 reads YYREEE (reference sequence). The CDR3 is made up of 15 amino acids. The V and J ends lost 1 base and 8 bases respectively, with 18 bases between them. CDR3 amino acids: CASSLYGGPKGGYTF. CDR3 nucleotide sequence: TGTGCCAGCAGCTTGTACGGAGGACCCAAGGGCGGCTACACCTTC.

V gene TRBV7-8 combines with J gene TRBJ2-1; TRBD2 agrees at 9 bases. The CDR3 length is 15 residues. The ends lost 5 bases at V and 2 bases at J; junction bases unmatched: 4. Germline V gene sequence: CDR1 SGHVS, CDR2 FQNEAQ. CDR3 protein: CASSPREGPYNEQFF. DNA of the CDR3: TGTGCCAGCAGCCCGCGGGAGGGCCCCTACAATGAGCAGTTCTTC.

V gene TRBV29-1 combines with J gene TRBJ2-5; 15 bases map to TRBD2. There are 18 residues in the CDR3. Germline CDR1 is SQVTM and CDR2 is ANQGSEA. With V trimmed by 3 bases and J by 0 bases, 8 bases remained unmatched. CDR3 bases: TGCAGCGTTGAGTGGACTAGCGGGAGGGAAGTTTACCAAGAGACCCAGTACTTC. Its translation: CSVEWTSGREVYQETQYF.

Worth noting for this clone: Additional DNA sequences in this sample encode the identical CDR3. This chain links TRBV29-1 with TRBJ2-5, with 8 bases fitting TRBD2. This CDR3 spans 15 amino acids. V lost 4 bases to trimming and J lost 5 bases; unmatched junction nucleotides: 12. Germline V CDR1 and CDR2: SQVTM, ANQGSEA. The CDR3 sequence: CSVGAGLGLRETQYF. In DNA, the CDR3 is TGCAGCGTTGGTGCGGGACTAGGGTTGAGGGAGACCCAGTACTTC.

The CDR3 loop reads CAWSVQGVGQPQHF. Here the CDR3 DNA reads TGTGCCTGGAGTGTACAGGGTGTAGGCCAGCCCCAGCATTTT. This sequence joins TRBV30 and TRBJ1-5; tentatively, D is TRBD1 (6 bases). The V end was cut by 0 bases, the J end by 7 bases, with 13 bases between. CDR1 is GTSNPN, CDR2 SVGIG, per germline (reference sequence). This CDR3 region has 14 residues.

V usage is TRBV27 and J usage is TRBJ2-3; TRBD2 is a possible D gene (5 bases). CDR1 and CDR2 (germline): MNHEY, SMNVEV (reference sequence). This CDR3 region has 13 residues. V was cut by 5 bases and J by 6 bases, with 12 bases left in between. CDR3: CASSPAQRDTQYF. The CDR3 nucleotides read TGTGCCAGCAGTCCGGCACAGCGGGATACGCAGTATTTT.

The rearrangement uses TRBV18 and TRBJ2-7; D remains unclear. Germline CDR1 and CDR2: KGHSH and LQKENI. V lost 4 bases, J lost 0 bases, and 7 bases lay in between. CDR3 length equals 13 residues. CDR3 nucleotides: TGTGCCAGCTCACTTTCCAGCTCCTACGAGCAGTACTTC. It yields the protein CASSLSSSYEQYF. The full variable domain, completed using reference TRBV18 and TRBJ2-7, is NAGVMQNPRHLVRRRGQEARLRCSPMKGHSHVYWYRQLPEEGLKFMVYLQKENIIDESGMPKERFSAEFPKEGPSILRIQQVVRGDSAAYFCASSLSSSYEQYFGPGTRLTVT.

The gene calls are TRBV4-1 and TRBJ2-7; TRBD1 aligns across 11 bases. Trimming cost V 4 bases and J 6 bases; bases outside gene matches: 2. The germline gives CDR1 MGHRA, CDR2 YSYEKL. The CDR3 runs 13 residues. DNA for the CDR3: TGCGCCAGCAGCCGCGGGACAGGGGGCGAGCAGTACTTC. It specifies CASSRGTGGEQYF.

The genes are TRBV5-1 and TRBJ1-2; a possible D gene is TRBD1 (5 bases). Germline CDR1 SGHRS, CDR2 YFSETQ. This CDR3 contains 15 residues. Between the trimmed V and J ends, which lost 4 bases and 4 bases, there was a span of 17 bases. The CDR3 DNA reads TGCGCCAGCAGCCCGGCGGGGTATCAGGGCTATGGCTACACCTTC. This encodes CASSPAGYQGYGYTF.

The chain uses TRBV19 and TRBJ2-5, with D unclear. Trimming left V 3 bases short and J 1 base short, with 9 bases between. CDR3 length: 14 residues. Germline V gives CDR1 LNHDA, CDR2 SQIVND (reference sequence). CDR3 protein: CASSIRDFQETQYF. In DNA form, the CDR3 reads TGTGCCAGTAGTATCCGCGACTTCCAAGAGACCCAGTACTTC.

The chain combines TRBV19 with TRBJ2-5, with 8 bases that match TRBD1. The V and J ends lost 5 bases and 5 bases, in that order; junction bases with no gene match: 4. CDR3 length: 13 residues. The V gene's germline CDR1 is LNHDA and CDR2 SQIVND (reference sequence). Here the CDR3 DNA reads TGTGCCAGTAGTCCCAGGGGGCGGGAGACCCAGTACTTC. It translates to CASSPRGRETQYF.

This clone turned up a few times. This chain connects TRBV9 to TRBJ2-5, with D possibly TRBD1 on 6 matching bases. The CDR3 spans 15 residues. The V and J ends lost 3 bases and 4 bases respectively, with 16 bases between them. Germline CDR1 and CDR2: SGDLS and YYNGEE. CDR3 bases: TGTGCCAGCAGCGCCTCCCCAGGGGCTTCAGAGACCCAGTACTTC. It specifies CASSASPGASETQYF.